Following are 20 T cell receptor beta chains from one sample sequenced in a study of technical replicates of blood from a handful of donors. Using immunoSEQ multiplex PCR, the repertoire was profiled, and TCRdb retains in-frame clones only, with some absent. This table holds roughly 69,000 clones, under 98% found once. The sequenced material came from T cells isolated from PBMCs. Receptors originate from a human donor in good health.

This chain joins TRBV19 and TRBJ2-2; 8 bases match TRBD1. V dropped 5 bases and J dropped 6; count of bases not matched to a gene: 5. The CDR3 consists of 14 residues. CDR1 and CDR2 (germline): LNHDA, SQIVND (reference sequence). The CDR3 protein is CASSSQGDPGELFF. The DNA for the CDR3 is TGTGCCAGTAGTTCACAGGGGGACCCCGGGGAGCTGTTTTTT. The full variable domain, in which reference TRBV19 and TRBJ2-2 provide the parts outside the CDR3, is DGGITQSPKYLFRKEGQNVTLSCEQNLNHDAMYWYRQDPGQGLRLIYYSQIVNDFQKGDIAEGYSVSREKKESFPLTVTSAQKNPTAFYLCASSSQGDPGELFFGEGSRLTVL.

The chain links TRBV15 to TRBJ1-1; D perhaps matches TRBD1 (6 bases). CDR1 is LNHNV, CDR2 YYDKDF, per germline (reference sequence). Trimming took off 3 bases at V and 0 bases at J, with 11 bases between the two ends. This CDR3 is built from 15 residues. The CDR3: CATSSRGNLNTEAFF. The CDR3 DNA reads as TGTGCCACCAGCAGCAGGGGTAACTTGAACACTGAAGCTTTCTTT. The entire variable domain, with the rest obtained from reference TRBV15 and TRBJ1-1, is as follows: DAMVIQNPRYQVTQFGKPVTLSCSQTLNHNVMYWYQQKSSQAPKLLFHYYDKDFNNEADTPDNFQSRRPNTSFCFLDIRSPGLGDTAMYLCATSSRGNLNTEAFFGQGTRLTVV.

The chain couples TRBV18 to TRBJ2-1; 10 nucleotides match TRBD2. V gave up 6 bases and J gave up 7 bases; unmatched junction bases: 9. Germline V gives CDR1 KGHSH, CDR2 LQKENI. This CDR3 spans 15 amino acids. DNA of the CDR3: TGTGCCAGCTCGCCTACTAGCGGGACCTCTAATGAGCAGTTCTTC. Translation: CASSPTSGTSNEQFF.

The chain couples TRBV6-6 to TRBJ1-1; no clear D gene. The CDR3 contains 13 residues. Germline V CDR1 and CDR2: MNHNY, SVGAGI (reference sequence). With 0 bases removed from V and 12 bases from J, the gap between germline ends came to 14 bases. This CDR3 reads CASSYSSETRSFF. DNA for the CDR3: TGTGCCAGCAGTTACTCGAGTGAAACTAGGTCTTTCTTT.

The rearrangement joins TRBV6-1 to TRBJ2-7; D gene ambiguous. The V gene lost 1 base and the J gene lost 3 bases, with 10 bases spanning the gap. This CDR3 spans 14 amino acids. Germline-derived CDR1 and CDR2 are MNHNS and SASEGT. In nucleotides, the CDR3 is TGTGCCAGCAGTGAAGGGTACGGTTACTACGAGCAGTACTTC. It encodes CASSEGYGYYEQYF.

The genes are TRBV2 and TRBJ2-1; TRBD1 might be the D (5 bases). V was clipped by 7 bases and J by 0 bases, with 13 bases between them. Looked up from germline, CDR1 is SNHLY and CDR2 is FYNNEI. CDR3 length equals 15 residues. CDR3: CASTETGISYNEQFF. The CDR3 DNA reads TGTGCCAGCACCGAAACAGGCATCTCCTACAATGAGCAGTTCTTC.

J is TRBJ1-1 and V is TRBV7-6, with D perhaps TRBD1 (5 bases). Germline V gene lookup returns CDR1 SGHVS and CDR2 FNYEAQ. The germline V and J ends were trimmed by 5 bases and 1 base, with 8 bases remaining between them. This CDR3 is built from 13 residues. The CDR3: CASSVQENTEAFF. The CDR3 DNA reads TGTGCCAGCAGCGTACAGGAGAACACTGAAGCTTTCTTT.

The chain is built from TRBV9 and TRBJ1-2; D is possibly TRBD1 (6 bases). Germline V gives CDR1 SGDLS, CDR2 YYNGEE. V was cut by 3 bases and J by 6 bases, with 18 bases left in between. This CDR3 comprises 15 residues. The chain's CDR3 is CASSGRQAFYDGYTF. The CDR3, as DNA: TGTGCCAGCAGCGGACGACAGGCCTTTTACGATGGCTACACCTTC.

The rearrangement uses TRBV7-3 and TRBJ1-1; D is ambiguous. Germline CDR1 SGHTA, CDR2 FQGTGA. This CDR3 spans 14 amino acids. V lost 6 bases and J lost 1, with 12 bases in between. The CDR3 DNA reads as TGTGCCAGCAGTGCGGTAAGAGGGAACACTGAAGCTTTCTTT. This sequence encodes CASSAVRGNTEAFF. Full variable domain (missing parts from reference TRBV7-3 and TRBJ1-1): GAGVSQTPSNKVTEKGKYVELRCDPISGHTALYWYRQSLGQGPEFLIYFQGTGAADDSGLPNDRFFAVRPEGSVSTLKIQRTERGDSAVYLCASSAVRGNTEAFFGQGTRLTVV.

CDR3 sequence reads: CASRDRRSTNEKLFF. The CDR3 DNA reads as TGTGCCAGCAGAGACAGGAGATCAACTAATGAAAAACTGTTTTTT. The chain couples TRBV28 to TRBJ1-4, with D possibly being TRBD1 (6 bases). CDR1 and CDR2 from the germline V gene are MDHEN and SYDVKM. V shed 6 bases and J shed 0 bases, with 11 bases lying between them. The CDR3 covers 15 residues.

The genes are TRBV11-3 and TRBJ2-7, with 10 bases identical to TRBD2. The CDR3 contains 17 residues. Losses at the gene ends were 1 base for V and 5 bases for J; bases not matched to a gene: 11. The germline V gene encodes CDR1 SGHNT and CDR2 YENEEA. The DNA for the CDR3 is TGTGCCAGCAGCTTAGCTAGCGGGAGTCGGTCTGGGCACGAGCAGTACTTC. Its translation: CASSLASGSRSGHEQYF.

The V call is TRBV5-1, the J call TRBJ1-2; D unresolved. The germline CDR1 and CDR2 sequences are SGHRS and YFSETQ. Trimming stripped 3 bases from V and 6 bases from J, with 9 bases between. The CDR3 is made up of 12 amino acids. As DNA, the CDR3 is TGCGCCAGCAGCTCCTACCCGGATGGCTACACCTTC. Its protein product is CASSSYPDGYTF.

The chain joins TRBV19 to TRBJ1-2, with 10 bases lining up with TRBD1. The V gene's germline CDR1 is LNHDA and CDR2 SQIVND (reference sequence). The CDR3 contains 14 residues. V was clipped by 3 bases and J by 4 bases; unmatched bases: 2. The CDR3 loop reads CASSIDRGLYGYTF. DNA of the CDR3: TGTGCCAGTAGTATCGACAGGGGGCTCTATGGCTACACCTTC.

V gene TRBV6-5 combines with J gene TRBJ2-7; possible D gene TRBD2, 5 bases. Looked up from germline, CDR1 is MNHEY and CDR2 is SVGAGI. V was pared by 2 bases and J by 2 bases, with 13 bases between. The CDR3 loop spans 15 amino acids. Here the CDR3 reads CASSYVEAAAYEQYF. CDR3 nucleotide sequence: TGTGCCAGCAGTTACGTAGAAGCGGCGGCCTACGAGCAGTACTTC.

The chain's CDR3 is CASSLVQARGETQYF. CDR3 coding DNA: TGTGCCAGCAGCTTGGTACAGGCAAGAGGAGAGACCCAGTACTTC. J is TRBJ2-5 and V is TRBV7-2; D may be TRBD1 (5 bases). Between the trimmed V and J ends, which lost 3 bases and 4 bases, there was a span of 15 bases. The CDR3 has 15 residues. Germline-derived CDR1 and CDR2 are SGHTA and FQGNSA.

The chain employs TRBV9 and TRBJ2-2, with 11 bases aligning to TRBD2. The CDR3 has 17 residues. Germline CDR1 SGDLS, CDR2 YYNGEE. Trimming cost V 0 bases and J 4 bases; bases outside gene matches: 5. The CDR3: CASSVAGGTSGTGELFF. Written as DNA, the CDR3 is TGTGCCAGCAGCGTAGCTGGCGGGACTAGCGGCACCGGGGAGCTGTTTTTT. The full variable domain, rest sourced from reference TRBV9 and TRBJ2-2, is DSGVTQTPKHLITATGQRVTLRCSPRSGDLSVYWYQQSLDQGLQFLIQYYNGEERAKGNILERFSAQQFPDLHSELNLSSLELGDSALYFCASSVAGGTSGTGELFFGEGSRLTVL.

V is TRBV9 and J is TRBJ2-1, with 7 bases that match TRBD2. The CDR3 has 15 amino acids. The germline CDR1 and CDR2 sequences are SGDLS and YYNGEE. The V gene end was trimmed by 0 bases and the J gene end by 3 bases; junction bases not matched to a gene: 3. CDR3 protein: CASSVELAVYNEQFF. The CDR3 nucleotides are TGTGCCAGCAGCGTAGAGCTAGCGGTCTACAATGAGCAGTTCTTC.

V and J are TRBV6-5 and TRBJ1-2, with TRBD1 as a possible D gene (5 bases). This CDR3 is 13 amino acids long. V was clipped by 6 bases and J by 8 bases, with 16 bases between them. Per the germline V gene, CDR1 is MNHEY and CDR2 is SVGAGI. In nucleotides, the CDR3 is TGTGCCAGCAGAAGAAACAGGTTGAACGGCTACACCTTC. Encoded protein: CASRRNRLNGYTF.

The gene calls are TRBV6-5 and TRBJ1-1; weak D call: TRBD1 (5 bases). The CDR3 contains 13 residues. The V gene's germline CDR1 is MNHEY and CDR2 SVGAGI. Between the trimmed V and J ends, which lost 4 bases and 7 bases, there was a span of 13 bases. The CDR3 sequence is CASSLSTTGEAFF. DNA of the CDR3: TGTGCCAGCAGTTTATCGACAACAGGTGAAGCTTTCTTT.

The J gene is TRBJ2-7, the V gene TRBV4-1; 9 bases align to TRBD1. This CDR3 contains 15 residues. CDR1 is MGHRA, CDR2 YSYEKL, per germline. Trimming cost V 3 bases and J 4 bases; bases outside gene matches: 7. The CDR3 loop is CASSQFRDRVYEQYF. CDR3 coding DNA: TGCGCCAGCAGCCAGTTCCGGGACAGGGTTTACGAGCAGTACTTC.